The rows below give T cell receptor beta chains drawn from one sample of a study of molecular identifiers for immune sequencing clone quantification. TCRdb reprocessed the PCR reads with MiXCR, giving one entry per CDR3 protein. The repertoire has around 460,000 distinct CDR3 sequences, approximately 25% of them found once; the top ten carry 0.7% to 0.9%. Material for sequencing was naive CD8+ T cells from blood, with Jurkat cell RNA spiked in. All receptors come from a human donor in good health. Some libraries in this study had Jurkat cell RNA spiked in. CDR3s include the opening cysteine and the closing phenylalanine or tryptophan. The D gene is left open where the match is weak. Only part of the rows carry a size: once, few, many, or a class if the clone is expanded.

j_call v_call d_call clone_size cdr3_nt cdr3_aa
TRBJ2-3 TRBV6-1 . many TGTGCCAGCAGTGAAGGGTTGGATACGCAGTATTTT CASSEGLDTQYF
TRBJ2-7 TRBV28 . . TGTGCCAGCAGGATCCGGGACATCTATACCTACGAGCAGTACTTC CASRIRDIYTYEQYF
TRBJ2-7 TRBV6-5 . few TGTGCCAGCAGCGCTAGGGGAGAAAAGCAGTACTTC CASSARGEKQYF
TRBJ2-5 TRBV28 TRBD1 few TGTGCCAGCAGTGGACAGGGGGCCTCAGGGGCTTCTGAGGAGACCCAGTACTTC CASSGQGASGASEETQYF
TRBJ2-7 TRBV5-1 . many TGCGCCAGCAGCCCGGGACACCAACCTTCCTACGAGCAGTACTTC CASSPGHQPSYEQYF
TRBJ2-6 TRBV7-3 . many TGTGCCAGCAGCCAGGACAGACTCAACTCTGGGGCCAACGTCCTGACTTTC CASSQDRLNSGANVLTF
TRBJ2-1 TRBV4-1 TRBD1 . TGCGCCAGCAGCCGCGGACAGGGGGCTAGCTACAATGAGCAGTTCTTC CASSRGQGASYNEQFF
TRBJ2-7 TRBV10-3 TRBD2 few TGTGCCATCAGTGAGGGACTAGCGGGGGAGGAGCAGTACTTC CAISEGLAGEEQYF
TRBJ2-5 TRBV9 . few TGTGCCAGCAGCGTAGTAGGAGGGTTCCAAGAGACCCAGTACTTC CASSVVGGFQETQYF
TRBJ1-5 TRBV27 . few TGTGCCAGCAGCGGGGATAGCAATCAGCCCCAGCATTTT CASSGDSNQPQHF
TRBJ2-4 TRBV28 TRBD1 few TGTGCCAGCAGCATCCCGACAGGGTACGACATTCAGTACTTC CASSIPTGYDIQYF
TRBJ1-2 TRBV4-1 . . TGCGCCAGCAGCCAAGATGTGGTGGCCGCCACTAACTATGGCTACACCTTC CASSQDVVAATNYGYTF
TRBJ2-7 TRBV4-3 . many TGCGCCAGCAGCCAAGAAGTAACACCTGAAGAGCAGTACTTC CASSQEVTPEEQYF
TRBJ1-5 TRBV12-5 TRBD1 many TGTGCTAGTGGAGAAGACAGGGCCGGGCAGCCCCAGCATTTT CASGEDRAGQPQHF
TRBJ2-7 TRBV29-1 . . TGCAGCGTTTCTGGGGATTTCTACGAGCGGTACTTC CSVSGDFYERYF
TRBJ2-3 TRBV7-3 TRBD2 . TGTGCCAGCAGCCAAGGGGAGGGTTGGGTAGATACGCAGTATTTT CASSQGEGWVDTQYF
TRBJ2-7 TRBV30 . few TGTGCCTGCCCGGGGAAGGTTTCCTACGAGCAGTACTTC CACPGKVSYEQYF
TRBJ1-5 TRBV27 . . TGTGCCAGCAGTTCTCTCCCAGGAAGACGCAATCAGCCCCAGCATTTT CASSSLPGRRNQPQHF
TRBJ2-2 TRBV11-2 . . TGTGCCAGCAGCCCACCGCAGGGAAGAGCGAACACCGGGGAGCTGTTTTTT CASSPPQGRANTGELFF
TRBJ1-2 TRBV19 . . TGTGCCAGTAATATCGGACAGTTAAATGGCTACACCTTC CASNIGQLNGYTF
TRBJ2-1 TRBV11-3 . . TGTGCCAGCAGCCCAGATAGGGGAACGGAGCAGTTCTTC CASSPDRGTEQFF
TRBJ2-7 TRBV2 . many TGTGCCAGCAGCCCCGACAGTACGGGAGCCTACGAGCAGTACTTC CASSPDSTGAYEQYF
TRBJ1-5 TRBV7-9 . few TGTGCCAGCAGCTTCGGCCCAGGGTTAAGTGGGTCCCAGCATTTT CASSFGPGLSGSQHF
TRBJ1-2 TRBV7-9 . few TGTGCCAGCAGCTTAGGCGATCGGCAGAACTATGGCTACACCTTC CASSLGDRQNYGYTF
TRBJ2-7 TRBV28 . many TGTGCCACTCGGGACCCTGCCTACTACGAGCAGTACTTC CATRDPAYYEQYF
TRBJ1-4 TRBV6-5 . . TGTGCCAGCAGCCAGGAATGGACAACTAATGAAAAACTGTTTTTT CASSQEWTTNEKLFF
TRBJ2-1 TRBV3-1 . few TGTGCCAGCAGCCAAGATCAAGACAGTAGAGACAATGAGCAGTTCTTC CASSQDQDSRDNEQFF
TRBJ1-5 TRBV30 TRBD1 many TGTGCCTGGAGCGGACAGGGTGGTCAGCCCCAGCATTTT CAWSGQGGQPQHF
TRBJ2-4 TRBV2 . many TGTGCCAGCACCGAAGGGACAATAGCCAAAAACATTCAGTACTTC CASTEGTIAKNIQYF
TRBJ2-3 TRBV29-1 . many TGCAGCGTTGATAGGTTCACAGATACGCAGTATTTT CSVDRFTDTQYF
TRBJ1-1 TRBV6-5 . many TGTGCCAGCACCACACCTGGACCCAATCTGATGAACACTGAAGCTTTCTTT CASTTPGPNLMNTEAFF
TRBJ1-4 TRBV19 . many TGTGCCAGTAGTATTGGGGGGCCGGAAAAACTGTTTTTT CASSIGGPEKLFF
TRBJ1-1 TRBV28 TRBD1 . TGTGCCAGCAGTTTCCCGGACAGGGATAGCACTGAAGCTTTCTTT CASSFPDRDSTEAFF
TRBJ2-7 TRBV4-3 . . TGCGCCAGCAGCCAAGATGGTGTCGGATCAACAGCCTACGAGCAGTACTTC CASSQDGVGSTAYEQYF
TRBJ2-3 TRBV2 TRBD2 many TGTGCCAGCAGTGAAGCGCTGGGGGGGACTAGCACAGATACGCAGTATTTT CASSEALGGTSTDTQYF
TRBJ2-7 TRBV6-1 . few TGTGCCAGCAGCACCGGGACACTGGCCTACGAGCAGTACTTC CASSTGTLAYEQYF
TRBJ1-1 TRBV7-9 . . TGTGCCAGCAGCTTAGAGGTTACACCGGGACCTAAAGCTTTCTTT CASSLEVTPGPKAFF
TRBJ1-6 TRBV28 . . TGTGCCAGCAGCCGCAGGGGAGGGAATCCACCCCTCCACTTT CASSRRGGNPPLHF
TRBJ2-1 TRBV7-9 . few TGTGCCAGCAGCTTAGAGCCCCTCCCCAACAATGAGCAGTTCTTC CASSLEPLPNNEQFF
TRBJ1-4 TRBV7-9 . many TGTGCCAGCAGCGAGGCCCACCGGGCAACTAATGAAAAACTGTTTTTT CASSEAHRATNEKLFF
TRBJ2-1 TRBV4-1 . few TGCGCCAGCAGCCAAGTTGCGCGGGGGCCTTACAATGAGCAGTTCTTC CASSQVARGPYNEQFF
TRBJ2-7 TRBV13 . . TGTGCCAGCAGCTCGACGGAGTCTAGCTCCTACGAGCAGTACTTC CASSSTESSSYEQYF